This is a list of T cell receptor beta chains from one sample in a study of a mutant IDH1 vaccine in newly diagnosed glioma. Here immunoSEQ multiplex PCR was the method, and the copy in TCRdb shows in-frame clones only, minus some. The sample yields some 55,000 clones, just under 90% seen once. Their antigen targets remain unknown. The sample here was PBMCs, taken from a glioma patient whose treatment included an IDH1 peptide vaccine. All receptors come from a woman aged 40 to 49 with glioma. Both conserved end residues are part of each CDR3. A D gene is named only where the DNA matches it firmly. The size entry is marked missing in some rows and otherwise reads once, few, many or a size class.

. | . | TRBJ2-7 | TRBV4-1 | TGCGCCAGCAGCCAATTCCAGGTGAGCTCCTACGAGCAGTACTTC | CASSQFQVSSYEQYF
. | . | TRBJ2-5 | TRBV5-4 | TGTGCCAGCAGCGTGGAGGGACTTGGAGAGACCCAGTACTTC | CASSVEGLGETQYF
TRBD1 | . | TRBJ2-7 | TRBV6-6 | TGTGCCAGCAGTTACGCCGCGGGACAGGTATCCTACGAGCAGTACTTC | CASSYAAGQVSYEQYF
. | . | TRBJ2-7 | TRBV6-6 | TGTGCCAGCAGTTTCCTAGACTCCTACGAGCAGTACTTC | CASSFLDSYEQYF
TRBD1 | . | TRBJ1-1 | TRBV6-6 | TGTGCCAGCAGTAGACAGGGGGCTGAAGCTTTCTTT | CASSRQGAEAFF
. | . | TRBJ1-2 | TRBV4-2 | TGTGCCAGCAGCCAAGAACTCCTGGAACGGTGGGGAGCTAACTATGGCTACACCTTC | CASSQELLERWGANYGYTF
TRBD1 | . | TRBJ2-3 | TRBV2 | TGTGCCAGCAATCGACAGGGCGCAGATACGCAGTATTTT | CASNRQGADTQYF
. | once | TRBJ2-3 | TRBV5-1 | TGCGCCAGCACCCTCCCCGGGAGCACAGATACGCAGTATTTT | CASTLPGSTDTQYF
. | . | TRBJ1-5 | TRBV7-2 | TGTGCCAGCAGCTCAAATAGAGTTCAGCCCCAGCATTTT | CASSSNRVQPQHF
. | . | TRBJ1-1 | TRBV2 | TGTGCCAGCAGTCACAGGGAGAACACTGAAGCTTTCTTT | CASSHRENTEAFF
. | . | TRBJ2-1 | TRBV10-1 | TGCGCCAGCAGTCGGGGATCCAGTGAGCAGTTCTTC | CASSRGSSEQFF
. | . | TRBJ1-6 | TRBV18 | TGTGCCAGCTCACCTGAGACAGCTAATTCACCCCTCCACTTT | CASSPETANSPLHF
TRBD1 | once | TRBJ1-2 | TRBV18 | TGTGCCAGCTCACCGACAGGGGCTGATCCTTATGGCTACACCTTC | CASSPTGADPYGYTF
. | . | TRBJ2-3 | TRBV12-1 | TGTGCCAGCAGCTTTGCGAGTATGGGGATCCGAACAGATACGCAGTATTTT | CASSFASMGIRTDTQYF
. | . | TRBJ2-3 | TRBV16 | TGTGCCAGCCTCCACAGTGGGATTACAGATACGCAGTATTTT | CASLHSGITDTQYF
TRBD2 | . | TRBJ2-3 | TRBV10-1 | TGCGCCAGCAGTGAGGGGACTAGCGGGGCAGATACGCAGTATTTT | CASSEGTSGADTQYF
TRBD1 | medium-sized | TRBJ1-4 | TRBV28 | TGTGCCAGCAGACCCGGACAGGGTTACGAAAAACTGTTTTTT | CASRPGQGYEKLFF
. | . | TRBJ1-6 | TRBV4-3 | TGCGCCAGCAGCCAAGGACAACACCGCTTACGGAATTCACCCCTCCACTTT | CASSQGQHRLRNSPLHF
TRBD2 | . | TRBJ2-1 | TRBV4-3 | TGCGCCAGCAGCCAAGCACTAGCGGGGGCCTACAATGAGCAGTTCTTC | CASSQALAGAYNEQFF
. | . | TRBJ1-1 | TRBV6-4 | TGTGCCAGCAGACCGGGACCTTTCTCTCCTGAAGCTTTCTTT | CASRPGPFSPEAFF
. | . | TRBJ2-7 | TRBV4-1 | TGCGCCAGCAGCCAGGGACCGACCTACGAGCAGTACTTC | CASSQGPTYEQYF
. | medium-sized | TRBJ2-3 | TRBV6-4 | TGTGCCAGCAGTAAACAGGGCTCCACAGATACGCAGTATTTT | CASSKQGSTDTQYF
TRBD2 | . | TRBJ2-7 | TRBV29-1 | TGCAGCGTTAAGGGGACTAGCGGGGTTAGCTCCTACGAGCAGTACTTC | CSVKGTSGVSSYEQYF
TRBD1 | . | TRBJ2-3 | TRBV2 | TGTGCCAGCAGTACCCGGCTACCGGGACAGGGGGCAGATACGCAGTATTTT | CASSTRLPGQGADTQYF
. | . | TRBJ1-2 | TRBV5-4 | TGTGCCAGCAGCTTGGGGGGGGCTAACTATGGCTACACCTTC | CASSLGGANYGYTF
. | . | TRBJ1-1 | TRBV5-8 | TGTGCCAGCAGCCCCCCCCTGGGGGGAACTGAAGCTTTCTTT | CASSPPLGGTEAFF
. | . | TRBJ1-4 | TRBV2 | TGTGCCAGCAGTGCTCGGAATAGCGAAAAACTGTTTTTT | CASSARNSEKLFF
. | . | TRBJ1-2 | TRBV19 | TGTGCCAGTAGTACTCTGGACGGAACCTATGGCTACACCTTC | CASSTLDGTYGYTF
TRBD1 | . | TRBJ2-6 | TRBV30 | TGTGCCTGGAGTCGGAGACAGGGAAGAACCTCTGGGGCCAACGTCCTGACTTTC | CAWSRRQGRTSGANVLTF
. | . | TRBJ1-6 | TRBV4-1 | TGCGCCGCCCAGAGGGGTGAGAATTCACCCCTCCACTTT | CAAQRGENSPLHF
. | . | TRBJ1-1 | TRBV6-1 | TGTGCCAGCAGCAACGGACAGAACACTGAAGCTTTCTTT | CASSNGQNTEAFF
. | . | TRBJ1-3 | TRBV11-2 | TGTGCCAGCACCCCGTTTGGTCCTGGAAACACCATATATTTT | CASTPFGPGNTIYF
. | . | TRBJ1-2 | TRBV18 | TGTGCCAGCTCACCAGACAGCAACTATGGCTACACCTTC | CASSPDSNYGYTF
. | once | TRBJ2-3 | TRBV5-1 | TGCGCCAGCAGCATGACGGGAGCAGATACGCAGTATTTT | CASSMTGADTQYF
TRBD1 | . | TRBJ1-5 | TRBV7-4 | TGTGCCAGCAGCTACAGGGGTTTGAGCAATCAGCCCCAGCATTTT | CASSYRGLSNQPQHF
. | . | TRBJ1-1 | TRBV18 | TGTGCCAGCTCACCTGTGACGGAGAGGATGAACACTGAAGCTTTCTTT | CASSPVTERMNTEAFF
TRBD2 | . | TRBJ2-7 | TRBV6-1 | TGTGCCAGCAGTGCGGCGGGAGGCCCCTACGAGCAGTACTTC | CASSAAGGPYEQYF
. | . | TRBJ2-7 | TRBV5-1 | TGCGCCAGCAGCTTGACAGGGTTCTCCTACGAGCAGTACTTC | CASSLTGFSYEQYF
TRBD1 | . | TRBJ1-2 | TRBV28 | TGTGCCAGCAGTTTACCGGGACAGGCTTCCTATGGCTACACCTTC | CASSLPGQASYGYTF
TRBD2 | . | TRBJ2-7 | TRBV4-1 | TGCGCCAGCAGCCCTAGCGGGGGGTACGAGCAGTACTTC | CASSPSGGYEQYF
. | . | TRBJ2-5 | TRBV6-6 | TGTGCCAGCAGTACAGGTGGGGGAGAGACCCAGTACTTC | CASSTGGGETQYF
TRBD2 | once | TRBJ2-5 | TRBV2 | TGTGCCAGCAGGATAGCGGGGGGGCTGGAGACCCAGTACTTC | CASRIAGGLETQYF
TRBD2 | . | TRBJ2-5 | TRBV18 | TGTGCCAGCTCACCATTCTTGGCTAGCGGCCTCCAAGAGACCCAGTACTTC | CASSPFLASGLQETQYF
TRBD2 | . | TRBJ2-1 | TRBV2 | TGTGCCAGCAGCCCATTAGCGGGGCACAATGAGCAGTTCTTC | CASSPLAGHNEQFF
. | . | TRBJ1-1 | TRBV27 | TGTGCCAGCAGCCTTACAGGGTACACTGAAGCTTTCTTT | CASSLTGYTEAFF
TRBD1 | . | TRBJ2-2 | TRBV5-1 | TGCGCCAGCGCGTCAGGGACAGGGAGGACCGGGGAGCTGTTTTTT | CASASGTGRTGELFF
TRBD2 | . | TRBJ2-7 | TRBV9 | TGTGCCAGCAGCCCCCACCCGGGACTAGGCTACGAGCAGTACTTC | CASSPHPGLGYEQYF
. | . | TRBJ2-1 | TRBV5-1 | TGCGCCAGCAGCGGATGGGGGACTGCGAGCTCCTACAATGAGCAGTTCTTC | CASSGWGTASSYNEQFF
. | . | TRBJ1-1 | TRBV5-1 | TGCGCCAGCAGCTTGAACAGGCTGGGTCCCACTGAAGCTTTCTTT | CASSLNRLGPTEAFF
TRBD1 | . | TRBJ1-2 | TRBV5-1 | TGCGCCAGCAGCTTGGGAACAGGGGATGGCTACACCTTC | CASSLGTGDGYTF
. | few | TRBJ2-7 | TRBV4-1 | TGCGCCAGCAGCCAAACCGGGATATCCTACGAGCAGTACTTC | CASSQTGISYEQYF
TRBD2 | . | TRBJ2-7 | TRBV6-5 | TGTGCCAGCAGTTCTCGGACTAGCGGGAGGACCTACGAGCAGTACTTC | CASSSRTSGRTYEQYF
. | few | TRBJ1-1 | TRBV12-5 | TGTGCTAGTGGTTTGGGACTTAACACTGAAGCTTTCTTT | CASGLGLNTEAFF
. | . | TRBJ2-1 | TRBV30 | TGTGCCTGGAGTCCGGGCACTAGGTACAATGAGCAGTTCTTC | CAWSPGTRYNEQFF
. | . | TRBJ2-3 | TRBV6-5 | TGTGCCAGCAGCGCCAGGGGGGGAGGCACAGATACGCAGTATTTT | CASSARGGGTDTQYF
. | . | TRBJ1-1 | TRBV5-1 | TGCGCCAGCAGCTCGTTAGGGAGGGGGGAAGCTTTCTTT | CASSSLGRGEAFF
. | . | TRBJ1-2 | TRBV12-5 | TGTGCTAGTGGTTTGGGGGGCACGGGGCTTGGCTACACCTTC | CASGLGGTGLGYTF
. | . | TRBJ2-2 | TRBV11-3 | TGTGCCAGCAGCTTAGGGGGGAACACCGGGGAGCTGTTTTTT | CASSLGGNTGELFF
. | . | TRBJ2-1 | TRBV7-9 | TGTGCCAGCAGCTTAGCGGGCAGACACACCGGTGTGGATGAGCAGTTCTTC | CASSLAGRHTGVDEQFF